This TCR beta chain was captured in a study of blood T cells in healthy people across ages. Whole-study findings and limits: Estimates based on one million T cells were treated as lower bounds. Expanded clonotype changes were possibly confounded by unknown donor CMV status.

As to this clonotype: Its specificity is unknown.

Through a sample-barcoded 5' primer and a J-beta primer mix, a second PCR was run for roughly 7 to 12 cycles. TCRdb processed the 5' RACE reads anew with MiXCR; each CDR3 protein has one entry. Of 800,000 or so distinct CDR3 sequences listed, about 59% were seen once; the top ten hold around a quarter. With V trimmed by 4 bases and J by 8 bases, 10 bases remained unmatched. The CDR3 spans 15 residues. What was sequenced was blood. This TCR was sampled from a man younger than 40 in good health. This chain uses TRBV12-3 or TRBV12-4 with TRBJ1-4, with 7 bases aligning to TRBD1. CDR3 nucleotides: TGTGCCAGCAGTTCCTCGGACAGGCGAGGAGAAAAACTGTTTTTT. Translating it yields CASSSSDRRGEKLFF.